This T cell receptor (beta chain) was observed in a study of cytomegalovirus exposure and HLA in healthy donors (TCRdb year 2017). A note on the overall study: An earlier analysis of approximately 600 of the donors reported about 250 Gb of sequence data and roughly 100 million unique TCR beta sequences from 190 million or so T cells. Among the approximately 400 genotyped donors, approximately 82% belonged to the genetic ancestry cluster associated with self-reported Caucasian donors. The study aimed to test whether cataloging public T cell receptors could reveal signatures of past pathogen exposure. A later analysis re-examined previously published TCR beta repertoires from about 670 donors and added high-resolution HLA genotyping to investigate patterns of TCR occurrence. All discovery cohort repertoires had been generated on a single sequencing platform. Approximately 300 gigabases of sequencing data and approximately 85 million unique TCR sequences were included in an early release covering 550 to 650 HLA-typed donors. The number of typed donors differed by locus: roughly 620-640 for A, B, C, DRB1 and DQB1; 522 for DQA1; approximately 610 for DPA1; and about 470 for DPB1. Class I and class II HLA loci were covered by the typing at four-digit resolution. Besides the first cohort of 550 to 750 subjects, a separate validation cohort made up of about 120 different subjects was used. Rather than using new phenotypic data, the later analysis identified candidate immune exposures from TCR beta sequences and from how often those sequences occurred across donors. The study combined high-throughput TCR immunosequencing, statistical association of individual TCRs with disease status, and machine learning to predict cytomegalovirus infection status. Roughly 5 DR-DQ haplotypes were treated as single units for association and clustering because of strong linkage in the cohort. A later genetic analysis used genome-wide SNP genotypes for about three fifths of the roughly 700 donors, treating that subset as a discovery cohort. The study profiled the T cell repertoires of 500 to 800 subjects by immunosequencing and related them to cytomegalovirus serostatus. To decide whether each TCR beta V gene segment behaved as functional or pseudogenic, an earlier analysis of nearly 600 of the donors relied on high-throughput TCR beta sequencing. On average, about 200,000 unique TCR beta nucleotide sequences were sequenced per donor among some 430 genotyped donors of the cohort, with roughly 18% of those sequences being non-productive. Donor age, sex, ethnicity and CMV serostatus were compiled alongside the repertoire data.

The cohort comprised approximately 700 healthy bone marrow donors. All cohort members were sampled while nominally healthy, although unrecorded immune exposures were likely present. The donor was CMV seronegative and was included in the group of approximately 350 seronegative cohort members. Each donor provided a peripheral blood sample, and peripheral blood mononuclear cells were used for TCR beta sequencing. Genomic DNA extraction from the blood cell samples was performed with the Qiagen DNeasy Blood Extraction Kit. Its CDR3 holds 15 amino acids, cysteine through phenylalanine. Of all the DNA, just the CDR3 is kept, 45 bases in frame from base 1. V loses 0 bases, J loses 1 base, and the germline ends lie 7 bases apart. The germline V gene (reference sequence) yields MNHNY for CDR1 and SVGAGI for CDR2. A note on this clone: Its recognized antigen is unknown. Base qualities are missing; no much larger clone stands one base away.

The library was obtained by the immunoSEQ multiplex PCR assay. The multiplex PCR relied on a mix of 60 forward primers for TCR Vbeta segments and 13 reverse primers for TCR Jbeta segments. The CDR3 region of rearranged TCR beta genes was amplified from genomic DNA by a multiplex PCR assay. Amplified TCR beta libraries were sequenced as 87-base-pair reads on the Illumina HiSeq System. The authors' pipeline ran thus. A later analysis tallied tens of millions of unique TCR beta chains across the roughly 610 repertoires, and roughly 11 million of those chains were shared by two or more donors. Raw reads were error-corrected and collapsed into unique sequences by a nearest-neighbor algorithm in which closely related sequences were merged to remove PCR and sequencing errors. Alignment of CDR3 sequences to IMGT reference sequences was used to assign V, D and J gene segments. For a sequence to be retained, at least a six-nucleotide match to both a V gene segment and a J gene segment was required. A rearrangement was called productive if the CDR3 had no stop codons and remained in frame with V and J, and every other rearrangement was called non-productive. CDR3 was defined by IMGT convention, running from the second conserved V-encoded cysteine to the conserved J-encoded phenylalanine. The earlier analysis of more than 450 of the donors excluded sequences that lacked an unambiguous match to a single V gene segment. In an earlier analysis of approximately 500 of the donors, a V segment was called functional when productive rearrangements were above 56.7%, and segregating when the standard deviation between donors exceeded 5%. A statistical classification framework was developed to diagnose cytomegalovirus status using the catalog of TCR beta chain sequences. A later analysis assigned V and J genes by comparing TCR nucleotide sequences with IMGT/GENE-DB human TR gene sequences. A later analysis assigned CDR3 sequences and most-parsimonious VDJ recombination scenarios with the TCRdist pipeline. In a later analysis, each TCR beta chain was defined by its CDR3 amino acid sequence together with its V-gene family, and reads without a unique V-gene family were excluded. A later analysis removed 550 to 700 highly shared, low-generation-probability nucleotide sequences to deal with suspected cross-contamination and a sequencing artifact. For each public chain, a later analysis derived a clonal expansion index from normalized ranks of inferred template counts within each repertoire. Generation probabilities in a later analysis came from a VDJ recombination model fitted to out-of-frame rearrangements, and those results were checked against IGoR. A later analysis scored TCR-TCR, TCR-HLA and TCR-CMV co-occurrence with hypergeometric tests, applying a repertoire-size bias correction to TCR pairs. A later analysis estimated false discovery rates by permuting HLA or CMV assignments 20 times. In a later analysis, co-occurring TCRs were grouped using DBSCAN, with TCRdist sequence similarity added in when clustering inside HLA-allele-positive subsets. Repertoires with fewer than 30,000 or more than 120,000 public chains, plus five repertoires with anomalous nucleotide sharing, were excluded from co-occurrence clustering. The table comes from immuneACCESS by way of TCRdb, which keeps in-frame sequences with V and J called. Part of the clones is missing from these tables; in studies checked, under half for an unresolved V gene and the rest for unknown reasons. Clonal size and the V and J genes are those of that table, whereas D and trimming came from the DNA. The sample table records 120,000 to 150,000 clones; approximately 72% of these occur just once. The ten most abundant clones make up approximately 6.5% of the sample.

The research as a whole found: Strong co-occurrence of HLA alleles, especially DR and DQ, made assigning TCR associations to individual alleles difficult. A later genetic analysis associated a missense DCLRE1C variant with V-gene and J-gene trimming of TCR beta chains, and an independent cohort replicated the association. Broadly in line with IMGT annotations, most TCR beta V segments showed up in productive rearrangements about 87% or about 30% of the time in an earlier analysis of several hundred of the donors. In the study, 164 TCR beta chains were listed as associated with cytomegalovirus. Correlated functional status among segregating V segments might reflect linkage disequilibrium, but an unknown experimental factor could not be ruled out. In a later analysis, TCR association rates were found to vary across HLA loci, with the most associated TCRs seen for DRB1 alleles and the fewest for HLA-C alleles. Most TCR sequences were seen in very few donors, while some public TCRs were found in many individuals. In a later genetic analysis, fewer N-insertions in productive TCRs were reported among donors in an Asian-associated ancestry cluster than the roughly 640-donor mean. Specific HLA alleles were associated with some 15,000 TCR beta sequences at a false discovery rate of 0.05 in a later analysis. Roughly uniform sequencing depth across donors was assumed in presence/absence analyses, although this assumption may not hold. In both the original and validation cohorts, the classifier was reported to diagnose cytomegalovirus status with high specificity and sensitivity. In vitro tests confirmed that a few of the cytomegalovirus-associated TCR beta chains recognize cytomegalovirus antigens. Because the 87-base-pair reads could not distinguish some IMGT-functional V segments, including TRBV6-2 and TRBV6-3, those segments were excluded. The authors suggested that the approach could potentially be generalized to other disease states and immunological phenotypes. A later analysis found that most CMV-associated TCR beta chains appeared HLA-restricted, with HLA associations seemingly driven largely by CMV exposure. In a later analysis, several top co-occurrence clusters were reported to appear linked to parvovirus B19, influenza, CMV and Epstein-Barr virus. A further reported finding was that TCR beta sequences accurately predicted the HLA-A and HLA-B alleles for most subjects in the first cohort. In a later analysis, HLA-associated TCR beta chains were found to be more clonally expanded and to have lower generation probabilities than equally common non-associated chains. For the cohort, immune exposure information was limited to CMV serostatus. Because some donors lacked HLA typing at each locus, the association tests relied only on the typed subset. This cohort had only TCR beta chains sequenced, and the lack of alpha or paired-chain data limited which features could be detected. A group of highly shared sequence variants was considered likely to be a technical artifact of the sequencing pipeline. The earlier analysis of almost 600 of the donors excluded about 16 rarely observed V segments, including chromosome 9 orphons, because counts were too low.

Recombination linked TRBV6-6 to TRBJ1-3; there is no confident call for the D gene. This sequence originates from a woman in her fifties or sixties in good health and CMV-seronegative. Sequenced material: PBMCs. In nucleotides, the sequence is TGTGCCAGCAGTTACTCGGGCGTTTCTGGAAACACCATATATTTT. It translates as CASSYSGVSGNTIYF.